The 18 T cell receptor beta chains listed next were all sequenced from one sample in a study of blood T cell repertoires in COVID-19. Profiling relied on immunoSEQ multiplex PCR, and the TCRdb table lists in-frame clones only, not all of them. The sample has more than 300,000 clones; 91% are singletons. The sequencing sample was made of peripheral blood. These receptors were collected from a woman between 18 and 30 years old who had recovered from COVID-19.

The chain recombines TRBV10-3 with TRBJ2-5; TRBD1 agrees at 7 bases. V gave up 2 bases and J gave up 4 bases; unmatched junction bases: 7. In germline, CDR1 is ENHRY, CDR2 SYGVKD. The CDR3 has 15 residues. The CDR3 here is CAISERRGGRETQYF. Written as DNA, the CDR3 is TGTGCCATCAGTGAGAGAAGAGGGGGCCGAGAGACCCAGTACTTC.

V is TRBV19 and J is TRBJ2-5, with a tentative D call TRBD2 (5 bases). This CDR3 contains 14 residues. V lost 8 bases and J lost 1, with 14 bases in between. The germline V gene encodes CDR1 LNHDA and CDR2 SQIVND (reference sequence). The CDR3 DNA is TGTGCCAGTTCTTATGGGAGAGTCCAAGAGACCCAGTACTTC. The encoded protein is CASSYGRVQETQYF. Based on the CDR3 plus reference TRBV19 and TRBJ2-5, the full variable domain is DGGITQSPKYLFRKEGQNVTLSCEQNLNHDAMYWYRQDPGQGLRLIYYSQIVNDFQKGDIAEGYSVSREKKESFPLTVTSAQKNPTAFYLCASSYGRVQETQYFGPGTRLLVL.

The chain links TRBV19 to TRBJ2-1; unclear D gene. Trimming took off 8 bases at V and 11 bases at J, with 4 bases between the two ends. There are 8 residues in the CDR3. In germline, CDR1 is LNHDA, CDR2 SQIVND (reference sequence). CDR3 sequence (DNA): TGTGCCAGTCCTCAGCAGTTCTTC. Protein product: CASPQQFF.

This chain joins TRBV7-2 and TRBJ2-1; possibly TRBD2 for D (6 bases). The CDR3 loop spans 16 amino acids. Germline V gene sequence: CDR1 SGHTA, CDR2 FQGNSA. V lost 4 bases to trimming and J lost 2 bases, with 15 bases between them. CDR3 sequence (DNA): TGTGCCAGCAGCTCCGGGGGAACAGTCCCCTACAATGAGCAGTTCTTC. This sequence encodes CASSSGGTVPYNEQFF.

CDR3 nucleotides: TGTGCCAGCAGTGAAGTAGTGGGGGGGCGACTGAACACCGGGGAGCTGTTTTTT. This translates into CASSEVVGGRLNTGELFF. The chain joins TRBV6-1 to TRBJ2-2, with TRBD2 as a possible D gene (7 bases). Germline V gene sequence: CDR1 MNHNS, CDR2 SASEGT. This CDR3 comprises 18 residues. V dropped 1 base and J dropped 1 base, with 16 bases sitting between them.

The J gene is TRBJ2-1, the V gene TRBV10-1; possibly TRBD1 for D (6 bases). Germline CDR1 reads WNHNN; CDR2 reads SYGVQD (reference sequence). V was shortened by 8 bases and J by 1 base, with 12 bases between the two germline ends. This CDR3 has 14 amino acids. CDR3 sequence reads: CASGTGQSYNEQFF. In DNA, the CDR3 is TGCGCCAGCGGAACAGGGCAGTCCTACAATGAGCAGTTCTTC.

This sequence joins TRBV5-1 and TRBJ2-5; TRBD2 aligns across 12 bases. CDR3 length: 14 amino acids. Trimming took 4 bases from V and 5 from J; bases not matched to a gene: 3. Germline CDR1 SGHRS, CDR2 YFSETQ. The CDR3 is CASSAGTSGETQYF. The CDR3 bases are TGCGCCAGCAGCGCAGGGACTAGCGGGGAGACCCAGTACTTC.

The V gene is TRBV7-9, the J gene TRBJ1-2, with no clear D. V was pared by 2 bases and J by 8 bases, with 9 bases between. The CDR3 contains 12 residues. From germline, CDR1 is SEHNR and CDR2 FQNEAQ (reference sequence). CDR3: CASSLNLKGYTF. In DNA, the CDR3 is TGTGCCAGCAGCTTAAACTTGAAGGGCTACACCTTC.

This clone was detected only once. The CDR3 DNA follows: TGTGCCACCAGTGGTTCTAGCGGGGGGCTTTACAATGAGCAGTTCTTC. Translating gives CATSGSSGGLYNEQFF. The chain joins TRBV24-1 to TRBJ2-1; TRBD2 matches 11 bases. The CDR3 sequence is 16 residues long. CDR1 and CDR2 from the germline V gene are KGHDR and SFDVKD. The V gene end was trimmed by 5 bases and the J gene end by 4 bases; junction bases not matched to a gene: 6.

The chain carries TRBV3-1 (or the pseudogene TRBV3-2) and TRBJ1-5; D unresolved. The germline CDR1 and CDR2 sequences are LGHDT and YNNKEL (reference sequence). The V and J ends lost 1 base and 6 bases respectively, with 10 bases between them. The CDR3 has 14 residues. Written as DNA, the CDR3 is TGTGCCAGCAGCCAAGCCACTAGCGGTCAGCCCCAGCATTTT. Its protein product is CASSQATSGQPQHF.

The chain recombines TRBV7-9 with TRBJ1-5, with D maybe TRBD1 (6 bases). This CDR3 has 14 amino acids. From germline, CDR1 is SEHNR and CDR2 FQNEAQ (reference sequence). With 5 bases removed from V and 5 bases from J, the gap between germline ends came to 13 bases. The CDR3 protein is CASSKQGFHQPQHF. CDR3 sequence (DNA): TGTGCCAGCAGCAAACAGGGATTTCATCAGCCCCAGCATTTT.

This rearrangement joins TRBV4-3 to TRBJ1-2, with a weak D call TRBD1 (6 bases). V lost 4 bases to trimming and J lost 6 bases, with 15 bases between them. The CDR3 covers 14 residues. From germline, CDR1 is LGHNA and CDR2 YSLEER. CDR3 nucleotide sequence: TGCGCCAGCAGCCGAACAGGGTCCGGGGATGGCTACACCTTC. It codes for CASSRTGSGDGYTF.

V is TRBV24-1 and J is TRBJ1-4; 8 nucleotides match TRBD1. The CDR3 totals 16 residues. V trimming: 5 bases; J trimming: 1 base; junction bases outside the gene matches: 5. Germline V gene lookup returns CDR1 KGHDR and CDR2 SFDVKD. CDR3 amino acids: CATSAGGVLTNEKLFF. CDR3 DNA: TGTGCCACCAGTGCAGGGGGCGTCTTAACTAATGAAAAACTGTTTTTT.

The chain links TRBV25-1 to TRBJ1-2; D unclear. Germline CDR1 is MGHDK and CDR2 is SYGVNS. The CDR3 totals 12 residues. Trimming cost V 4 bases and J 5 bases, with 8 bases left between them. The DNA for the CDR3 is TGTGCCAGCAGTGTGAGCGGGTATGGCTACACCTTC. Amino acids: CASSVSGYGYTF.

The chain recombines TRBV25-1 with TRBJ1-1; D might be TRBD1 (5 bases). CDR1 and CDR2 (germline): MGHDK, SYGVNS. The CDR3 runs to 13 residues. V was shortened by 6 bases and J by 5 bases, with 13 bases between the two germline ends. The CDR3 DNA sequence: TGTGCCAGCAGGGCGCAGGGAGGGACTGAAGCTTTCTTT. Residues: CASRAQGGTEAFF.

The CDR3 spells CASSDRGRPQETQYF. The DNA of the CDR3 is TGTGCCAGCAGTGACAGGGGGCGCCCCCAAGAGACCCAGTACTTC. This sequence joins TRBV2 and TRBJ2-5; TRBD1 matches 8 bases. Per the germline V gene, CDR1 is SNHLY and CDR2 is FYNNEI. The CDR3 contains 15 residues. The ends lost 3 bases at V and 1 base at J; junction bases unmatched: 4.

As DNA, the CDR3 is TGTGCCAGCAGTTTATCCGATGGGGGGGGAGATACGCAGTATTTT. Translation gives CASSLSDGGGDTQYF. V and J are TRBV27 and TRBJ2-3, with 7 bases fitting TRBD2. The CDR3 loop spans 15 amino acids. Germline V CDR1 and CDR2: MNHEY, SMNVEV (reference sequence). Trimming at V came to 0 bases and at J to 5 bases, leaving 5 bases not matched to a gene.

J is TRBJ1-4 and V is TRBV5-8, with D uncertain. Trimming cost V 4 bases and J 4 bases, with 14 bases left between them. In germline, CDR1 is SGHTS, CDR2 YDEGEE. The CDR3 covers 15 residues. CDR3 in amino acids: CASSPTLAINEKLFF. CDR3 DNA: TGTGCCAGCAGCCCAACCCTCGCGATTAATGAAAAACTGTTTTTT.